Shown below are 25 T cell receptor beta chains from a single sample sequenced in a study of blood T cell repertoires in COVID-19. Clones were sequenced by immunoSEQ multiplex PCR, and TCRdb holds only the in-frame ones, with some missing. In the table there are 250,000 to 300,000 clones, 89% of which are singletons. Specimen: PBMCs or T cells enriched from blood (not recorded which). Receptor source: a woman aged 40 to 50 who had recovered from COVID-19.

The CDR3 nucleotides are TGTGCCAGCAGGGATACAGGGGGAACTGAAGCTTTCTTT. Amino acid sequence: CASRDTGGTEAFF. V is TRBV2 and J is TRBJ1-1; 8 nucleotides agree with TRBD1. Germline V CDR1 and CDR2: SNHLY, FYNNEI. The trim removed 6 bases at V and 5 bases at J, leaving 5 bases unmatched. This CDR3 contains 13 residues.

This chain joins TRBV7-9 and TRBJ2-1; 7 positions match TRBD2. This CDR3 comprises 15 residues. In germline, CDR1 is SEHNR, CDR2 FQNEAQ (reference sequence). J was trimmed by 6 bases and V by 5 bases; bases with no gene match: 10. CDR3 loop: CASSIVPGTTNEQFF. The CDR3 region has the DNA TGTGCCAGCAGCATAGTTCCCGGGACTACCAATGAGCAGTTCTTC.

This sequence joins TRBV27 and TRBJ1-1; 8 bases are a match to TRBD1. The length of the CDR3 is 21 residues. V lost 0 bases to trimming and J lost 1 base; unmatched junction nucleotides: 19. From germline, CDR1 is MNHEY and CDR2 SMNVEV (reference sequence). The CDR3 reads CASSLSPPGQDNRFWNTEAFF. The DNA of the CDR3 is TGTGCCAGCAGTTTATCGCCGCCGGGACAGGATAACCGGTTCTGGAACACTGAAGCTTTCTTT.

This clone was recorded only once. DNA of the CDR3: TGTGCCAGCAGTGGTAGTGCAGGGGTCTATGGCTACACCTTC. The encoded protein is CASSGSAGVYGYTF. V gene TRBV25-1 combines with J gene TRBJ1-2; possibly TRBD1 for D (6 bases). This CDR3 is built from 14 residues. V lost 4 bases and J 4 bases, leaving 13 bases between the germline ends. Germline CDR1 and CDR2: MGHDK and SYGVNS.

The J gene is TRBJ1-5, the V gene TRBV2, with 8 bases lining up with TRBD1. This CDR3 has 14 residues. Unmatched junction bases numbered 7, after V lost 7 bases and J lost 5 bases. Germline V CDR1 and CDR2: SNHLY, FYNNEI. The DNA of the CDR3 is TGTGCCAGCAACGGACAGGGAGGCGATCAGCCCCAGCATTTT. Translated: CASNGQGGDQPQHF.

The V call is TRBV2, the J call TRBJ1-4, with a possible D match to TRBD1 (5 bases). CDR1 is SNHLY and CDR2 is FYNNEI in the germline V gene. Trimming stripped 2 bases from V and 5 bases from J, with 15 bases between. CDR3 size: 16 residues. CDR3 nucleotides: TGTGCCAGCAGTGAACCCCGGGGGGGTCTGAATGAAAAACTGTTTTTT. Residues: CASSEPRGGLNEKLFF.

This clone showed up just a few times. The genes are TRBV5-4 and TRBJ2-1, with 12 bases aligning to TRBD2. This CDR3 region has 16 residues. CDR1 and CDR2 from the germline V gene are SGHNT and YYREEE (reference sequence). With 0 bases clipped from V and 4 bases from J, the junction kept 2 bases outside the gene matches. The CDR3 coding sequence is TGTGCCAGCAGCTTGGGGACTAGCGGGGATTACAATGAGCAGTTCTTC. Translating it yields CASSLGTSGDYNEQFF. Full variable domain (remainder filled in from reference TRBV5-4 and TRBJ2-1): ETGVTQSPTHLIKTRGQQVTLRCSSQSGHNTVSWYQQALGQGPQFIFQYYREEENGRGNFPPRFSGLQFPNYSSELNVNALELDDSALYLCASSLGTSGDYNEQFFGPGTRLTVL.

The rearrangement links TRBV5-5 to TRBJ1-1; 9 positions match TRBD1. V was clipped by 7 bases and J by 1 base; unmatched bases: 5. There are 14 residues in the CDR3. Germline V CDR1 and CDR2: SGHKS, YYEKEE (reference sequence). CDR3 amino acids: CASSQGAQNTEAFF. The CDR3 nucleotides are TGTGCCAGCTCACAGGGGGCGCAGAACACTGAAGCTTTCTTT.

CDR3 DNA sequence: TGCGCCAGCAGCTTGGACGGTTATTTTAATTCACCCCTCCACTTT. Amino acid sequence: CASSLDGYFNSPLHF. The genes are TRBV5-1 and TRBJ1-6; no firm D call. Germline lookup yields CDR1 SGHRS and CDR2 YFSETQ. The CDR3 runs 15 residues. V lost 0 bases, J lost 6 bases, and 10 bases lay in between.

The rearrangement uses TRBV4-1 and TRBJ2-1; D remains ambiguous. Germline CDR1 MGHRA, CDR2 YSYEKL. The CDR3 consists of 14 residues. Trimming took 6 bases from V and 5 from J, leaving 14 bases between them. The CDR3 reads CASSTGRVNNEQFF. The CDR3 coding sequence is TGCGCCAGCAGTACTGGGCGAGTAAACAATGAGCAGTTCTTC.

The V gene is TRBV10-2, the J gene TRBJ1-2; 7 nucleotides match TRBD1. The CDR3 length is 17 residues. V shed 0 bases, J shed 7 bases, and the junction held 14 bases outside the gene matches. CDR1 is WSHSY and CDR2 is SAAADI in the germline V gene. The DNA of the CDR3 is TGCGCCAGCAGTGAGTCGTACTTGGACAGGCGCAAAGGTGGCTACACCTTC. Protein sequence: CASSESYLDRRKGGYTF.

About this clone itself: At the DNA level, this CDR3 is encoded by other sequences in the same sample as well. The J gene is TRBJ1-5, the V gene TRBV7-2; 7 positions agree with TRBD1. V gave up 5 bases and J gave up 7 bases; unmatched junction bases: 2. CDR1 and CDR2 from the germline V gene are SGHTA and FQGNSA. The CDR3 is 12 amino acids. This chain's CDR3 is CASSLQGQPQHF. CDR3 bases: TGTGCCAGCAGCCTACAGGGGCAGCCCCAGCATTTT.

The chain uses TRBV9 and TRBJ1-6; TRBD1 aligns across 7 bases. Germline CDR1 reads SGDLS; CDR2 reads YYNGEE. The junction had 18 bases not matched to a gene; V was cut back by 3 bases and J by 9 bases. The CDR3 spans 18 residues. The CDR3 DNA reads as TGTGCCAGCAGCGCGCGAGGGACAGCCGCTCTACAGGGTTCACCCCTCCACTTT. This encodes CASSARGTAALQGSPLHF. The full variable domain, rest sourced from reference TRBV9 and TRBJ1-6, is DSGVTQTPKHLITATGQRVTLRCSPRSGDLSVYWYQQSLDQGLQFLIQYYNGEERAKGNILERFSAQQFPDLHSELNLSSLELGDSALYFCASSARGTAALQGSPLHFGNGTRLTVT.

The chain employs TRBV9 and TRBJ1-1; 8 nucleotides match TRBD1. The germline CDR1 and CDR2 sequences are SGDLS and YYNGEE. This CDR3 region has 12 residues. Trimming cost V 4 bases and J 7 bases; bases outside gene matches: 3. CDR3: CASSLDRGEAFF. CDR3 bases: TGTGCCAGCAGCCTCGACAGGGGTGAAGCTTTCTTT.

The chain uses TRBV7-9 and TRBJ2-7; TRBD2 agrees at 11 bases. J gave up 4 bases and V 6 bases, and 5 bases lay outside the gene matches. Germline V gives CDR1 SEHNR, CDR2 FQNEAQ (reference sequence). CDR3 length: 14 amino acids. The CDR3 loop reads CASSASGRKYEQYF. The CDR3 DNA is TGTGCCAGCAGTGCTAGCGGGAGGAAATACGAGCAGTACTTC.

V and J are TRBV2 and TRBJ2-1, with a weak D call TRBD1 (6 bases). V was cut by 7 bases and J by 10 bases, with 20 bases left in between. The germline V gene encodes CDR1 SNHLY and CDR2 FYNNEI. The CDR3 sequence is 14 residues long. CDR3 coding DNA: TGTGCCAGCAATTTGGGGGCCCTTTCGGGGGAGCAGTTCTTC. Translated: CASNLGALSGEQFF.

V usage is TRBV4-3 and J usage is TRBJ1-4; possibly TRBD1 for D (6 bases). This CDR3 has 15 residues. V was clipped by 1 base and J by 7 bases, with 13 bases between them. CDR1 is LGHNA, CDR2 YSLEER, per germline. For the CDR3, the DNA is TGCGCCAGCAGCCAAGGAGGGGGGGCGGGTGAAAAACTGTTTTTT. The encoded protein is CASSQGGGAGEKLFF.

The chain uses TRBV4-3 and TRBJ2-3, with D possibly TRBD2 on 6 matching bases. The CDR3 has 17 amino acids. From germline, CDR1 is LGHNA and CDR2 YSLEER. V was clipped by 4 bases and J by 0 bases, with 17 bases between them. The CDR3 here is CASSPSPASGSTDTQYF. The CDR3 region has the DNA TGCGCCAGCAGCCCGTCCCCCGCGAGCGGGAGCACAGATACGCAGTATTTT.

This chain uses TRBV6-5 with TRBJ1-1; 11 nucleotides match TRBD1. This CDR3 spans 15 amino acids. The V and J ends lost 2 bases and 7 bases, in that order; junction bases with no gene match: 6. Per the germline V gene, CDR1 is MNHEY and CDR2 is SVGAGI. The CDR3 DNA is TGTGCCAGCAGTTACCAGGACAGGGGGCTCGGTGAAGCTTTCTTT. Amino acids: CASSYQDRGLGEAFF.

This chain uses TRBV19 with TRBJ2-1; 7 nucleotides agree with TRBD1. J lost 4 bases, V lost 5 bases, and 8 bases had no gene match. This CDR3 has 15 amino acids. Germline CDR1 LNHDA, CDR2 SQIVND (reference sequence). DNA of the CDR3: TGTGCCAGTAGTCCAGAAGGGGACAGTTACAATGAGCAGTTCTTC. Protein sequence: CASSPEGDSYNEQFF.

This chain joins TRBV6-4 and TRBJ2-1, with 10 bases fitting TRBD2. CDR3 length: 16 residues. Germline V gene sequence: CDR1 MRHNA, CDR2 SNTAGT. The trim removed 2 bases at V and 8 bases at J, leaving 9 bases unmatched. CDR3 protein: CASSDPLASGSHEQFF. In nucleotides, the CDR3 is TGTGCCAGCAGTGACCCTCTGGCTAGCGGGAGTCATGAGCAGTTCTTC.

The rearrangement uses TRBV5-6 and TRBJ2-5; 9 bases align to TRBD2. The CDR3 contains 15 residues. Trimming at V came to 0 bases and at J to 2 bases, leaving 2 bases not matched to a gene. Germline CDR1 and CDR2: SGHDT and YYEEEE. CDR3 amino acids: CASSLALAGQETQYF. The DNA of the CDR3 is TGTGCCAGCAGCTTGGCCCTAGCGGGGCAAGAGACCCAGTACTTC.

V usage is TRBV6-5 and J usage is TRBJ1-2, with a tentative D call TRBD1 (5 bases). In germline, CDR1 is MNHEY, CDR2 SVGAGI. CDR3 length equals 14 residues. With 7 bases removed from V and 5 bases from J, the gap between germline ends came to 17 bases. CDR3 in amino acids: CASTLGGDAYGYTF. CDR3 DNA: TGTGCCAGCACTCTGGGGGGGGATGCTTATGGCTACACCTTC.

The genes are TRBV2 and TRBJ1-2; 9 positions agree with TRBD1. Trimming at V came to 4 bases and at J to 6 bases, leaving 12 bases not matched to a gene. The germline gives CDR1 SNHLY, CDR2 FYNNEI. This CDR3 is built from 16 residues. The CDR3 protein is CASSGDRAVTEDGYTF. CDR3 sequence (DNA): TGTGCCAGCAGTGGGGACAGGGCTGTTACCGAAGATGGCTACACCTTC.

The chain couples TRBV5-1 to TRBJ1-1; TRBD1 matches at 7 bases. In germline, CDR1 is SGHRS, CDR2 YFSETQ. With V trimmed by 4 bases and J by 7 bases, 10 bases remained unmatched. CDR3 length: 14 amino acids. CDR3 sequence (DNA): TGCGCCAGCAGCCTCGGACAGGAGTATGGTGAAGCTTTCTTT. This translates into CASSLGQEYGEAFF. The variable domain in full, completed from reference TRBV5-1 and TRBJ1-1, reads KAGVTQTPRYLIKTRGQQVTLSCSPISGHRSVSWYQQTPGQGLQFLFEYFSETQRNKGNFPGRFSGRQFSNSRSEMNVSTLELGDSALYLCASSLGQEYGEAFFGQGTRLTVV.